A selection of T cell receptor beta chains follows, all from one sample in a study of Ad26.COV2.S vaccination and SARS-CoV-2 variants. TCRdb's copy holds only in-frame clones and misses some; the assay was immunoSEQ multiplex PCR. The data show about 410,000 clones, over 80% seen once. This specimen was peripheral blood, taken in a trial of Ad26.COV2.S vaccine versus placebo. These receptors originate from a person between 18 and 59 years old who received the Ad26.COV2.S COVID-19 vaccine or a placebo. Each CDR3 is given with its conserved first and last residue. D genes are given only for firm matches.

TRBD1	TRBJ1-1	TRBV10-3	CASNRGMNTEAFF
TRBD1	TRBJ1-5	TRBV30	CAWRGTGGAGQPQHF
TRBD2	TRBJ2-5	TRBV10-1	CASRGGWGETQYF
NA	TRBJ2-5	TRBV27	CASSTYSGQETQYF
TRBD1	TRBJ2-5	TRBV28	CASSRDRGSLQETQYF
NA	TRBJ2-5	TRBV28	CASSPREAPAQYF
TRBD1	TRBJ1-2	TRBV5-4	CASTKDRGYGYTF
NA	TRBJ1-1	TRBV12-3/TRBV12-4	CASEIRGNTEAFF
TRBD1	TRBJ2-3	TRBV5-1	CASSSTGETDTQYF
NA	TRBJ1-2	TRBV4-3	CASSQGSGGYHGYTF
NA	TRBJ1-4	TRBV7-9	CASSLEGTSNEKLFF
NA	TRBJ1-1	TRBV7-2	CASSLIGTEAFF
NA	TRBJ1-1	TRBV7-9	CASSLNRVVNTEAFF
TRBD2	TRBJ2-3	TRBV5-4	CASSFPSGGALTDTQYF
NA	TRBJ2-1	TRBV11-2	CASSFGYNEQFF
TRBD1	TRBJ1-3	TRBV5-1	CASSLDDRGGNTIYF
TRBD1	TRBJ2-5	TRBV2	CASSGQGTQTQYF
TRBD1	TRBJ2-6	TRBV29-1	CSVTPGQGSGANVLTF
TRBD1	TRBJ1-2	TRBV2	CASSEDRVGGYTF
NA	TRBJ2-2	TRBV2	CASSRNTGELFF
NA	TRBJ2-6	TRBV7-2	CASSLTPLVNVLTF
NA	TRBJ2-2	TRBV5-1	CASTERSNTGELFF
NA	TRBJ2-5	TRBV6-4	CASIAGGYETQYF
TRBD1	TRBJ1-1	TRBV15	CATSRGQLNTEAFF
NA	TRBJ2-6	TRBV6-6	CASSPHRGSGSF
NA	TRBJ2-7	TRBV5-1	CASSHFPASYEQYF
NA	TRBJ1-1	TRBV7-9	CASSLFEKTEAFF
TRBD1	TRBJ1-1	TRBV5-8	CASSLDRGTEAFF
NA	TRBJ2-1	TRBV4-1	CASSQSYRQGGAYNEQFF
NA	TRBJ1-2	TRBV11-2	CASSPSGDYGYTF
NA	TRBJ2-1	TRBV6-2/TRBV6-3	CASGPGGPLGGNEQFF
TRBD2	TRBJ2-7	TRBV5-4	CASSRAASGVSRKYEQYF
NA	TRBJ2-7	TRBV6-5	CASSYFFAGSEQYF
TRBD1	TRBJ2-7	TRBV5-5	CASSLGIGTGTYEQYF
NA	TRBJ2-1	TRBV9	CASSVDNEQFF
NA	TRBJ1-5	TRBV19	CASSIEGGIYQPQHF
TRBD2	TRBJ2-5	TRBV11-2	CASSLGGLVAGRTRTQYF
NA	TRBJ1-1	TRBV19	CATGDDRSTEAFF
TRBD2	TRBJ2-7	TRBV10-3	CAISDDYGLAGLITYEQYF
TRBD1	TRBJ1-2	TRBV28	CASDQDHRGAGYTF
NA	TRBJ2-7	TRBV9	CASSYSVGYEQYF
NA	TRBJ2-3	TRBV28	CASSQRGSTDTQYF
TRBD2	TRBJ2-7	TRBV7-8	CASATIAGGLYEQYF
TRBD2	TRBJ2-3	TRBV27	CASSLVAGTSTDTQYF
NA	TRBJ2-3	TRBV25-1	CASSDILPRDTDTQYF
TRBD1	TRBJ2-7	TRBV19	CASSTHGQGYEQYF
TRBD2	TRBJ2-1	TRBV19	CASSVQLAGGPGSYNEQFF
NA	TRBJ2-7	TRBV5-6	CASSLFSEQYF
TRBD1	TRBJ2-5	TRBV5-1	CASSATGGETQYF
TRBD2	TRBJ2-4	TRBV12-3/TRBV12-4	CATARGGDIQYF
TRBD2	TRBJ2-3	TRBV5-4	CASSLGSSGGADTQYF
NA	TRBJ2-3	TRBV4-3	CASSLGAIPFTDTQYF
NA	TRBJ1-5	TRBV11-2	CASSLGLSNQPQHF
TRBD1	TRBJ2-1	TRBV30	CAWSGQGGLQGQFF
NA	TRBJ1-1	TRBV7-8	CASSPTRGGRTEAFF